This is a list of T cell receptor beta chains from one sample in a study of T cells in Graves' hyperthyroidism and ophthalmopathy. TCRdb reanalysed the multiplex PCR reads using MiXCR and keeps one entry per CDR3 protein. The sample includes 450,000 to 650,000 distinct CDR3 sequences, less than 25% seen only once; the top ten take 26%. Material for sequencing was blood. The receptors originated from a man aged 18 to 30 with Graves' hyperthyroidism. The CDR3 runs from the conserved cysteine through the conserved F or W. The D gene is left open where the match is weak. The listing skips clone size in some rows; elsewhere it reads once, few, many or a size class.

V	J	D	size	DNA	CDR3
TRBV10-3	TRBJ1-2	-	many	TGTGCCATCAGTGCCGGGGTACAGGGCTATGGCTACACCTTC	CAISAGVQGYGYTF
TRBV29-1	TRBJ1-3	-	many	TGCAGCGTCCTACCGGGACGGCGAGCGGGAAACACCATATATTTT	CSVLPGRRAGNTIYF
TRBV12-3/TRBV12-4	TRBJ1-1	-	many	TGTGCCAGCAGTGAGACATCCAGGAGAGCTTTCTTT	CASSETSRRAFF
TRBV6-5	TRBJ1-2	-	few	TGTGCCAGCAGTTACTCTCTAGTAGGGATGGATGGCTACACCTTC	CASSYSLVGMDGYTF
TRBV28	TRBJ2-4	-	-	TGTGCCAGCAGTTCCCTCCTACTAGCCAAAAACATTAAGTACTTC	CASSSLLLAKNIKYF
TRBV29-1	TRBJ2-7	-	many	TGCAGCGCCTTAATTGCCCTATCCTCCTACGAGCAGTACTTC	CSALIALSSYEQYF
TRBV5-1	TRBJ1-2	TRBD1	many	TGCGCCAGCAGCTTGGCCTGGGACAGGGGGCCCTACACCTTC	CASSLAWDRGPYTF
TRBV10-2	TRBJ1-1	-	many	TGCGCCAGCAGTGGACGCAAGAGGGACACTGAAGCTTTCTTT	CASSGRKRDTEAFF
TRBV4-1	TRBJ2-7	TRBD1	-	TGCGCCAGCAGGCCTGCCGGGACAGGGGTCGAGCAGTACTTC	CASRPAGTGVEQYF
TRBV12-3/TRBV12-4	TRBJ1-2	TRBD1	few	TGTGCCAGCAGGATCCGGGACAGGGCAGAAAGACTTCATGGCTACACCTTC	CASRIRDRAERLHGYTF
TRBV20-1	TRBJ1-3	TRBD1	-	TGCAGTGCCTTCCCGCGGGGGAGGGGGCTCTCCGGAAACACCATATATTTT	CSAFPRGRGLSGNTIYF
TRBV20-1	TRBJ2-5	-	many	TGCAGTGCTGCCGTTGGAGAGACCCAGTACTTC	CSAAVGETQYF
TRBV24-1	TRBJ1-5	-	many	TGTGCCACCAGTTCAAGACAGGAATCCCGACTTGGCAATCAGCCCCAGCATTTT	CATSSRQESRLGNQPQHF
TRBV30	TRBJ2-5	TRBD2	-	TGTGCCTGGAGTGTGAAGGGTAGCGGGGGTCGGGTTAAGACCCAGTACTTC	CAWSVKGSGGRVKTQYF
TRBV6-1	TRBJ1-1	-	-	TGTGCCGCGAGGGCGGGCGGGGGCGCTGAAGCTTTCTTT	CAARAGGGAEAFF
TRBV11-2	TRBJ2-2	-	many	TGTGCCAGCAGCTTAGATACGGCCTTAAGGGAGCCGTTTTTT	CASSLDTALREPFF
TRBV27	TRBJ1-2	-	many	TGTGCCAGCAGTTCCGGCTGGGATGGCTACACCTTC	CASSSGWDGYTF
TRBV7-9	TRBJ2-7	-	many	TGTGCCAGCAGCTTAACCTCTTCAAGCTCCTACGAGCAGTACTTC	CASSLTSSSSYEQYF
TRBV28	TRBJ2-7	TRBD2	many	TGTGCCAGCAGCGAGGGACTAGCGGGAGGCGAGCAGTACTTC	CASSEGLAGGEQYF
TRBV29-1	TRBJ1-5	-	many	TGCAGCGTTCGGGACAATCATAATCAGCCCCAGCATTTT	CSVRDNHNQPQHF
TRBV12-3/TRBV12-4	TRBJ1-2	-	many	TGTGCCAGCAGTGTTAACAGGTTCGGCTACACCTTC	CASSVNRFGYTF
TRBV19	TRBJ1-6	TRBD1	few	TGTGCCAGTAGTCCACGGAAACGGACAGGGGCGAGCTCCTATAATTCACCCCTCCACTTT	CASSPRKRTGASSYNSPLHF
TRBV6-4	TRBJ2-5	-	-	TGTGCCAGCAGGGACCTCGGCTATGGGAAGACCCAGTACTTC	CASRDLGYGKTQYF
TRBV12-3/TRBV12-4	TRBJ1-1	-	many	TGTGCCAGCAGTTTGGGACAATCCCCATGGGTCGAAGCTTTCTTT	CASSLGQSPWVEAFF
TRBV6-1	TRBJ1-2	-	many	TGTGCCAGCAGTGAATCGCCCGGGGGCGGCTATGGCTACACCTTC	CASSESPGGGYGYTF
TRBV5-1	TRBJ1-5	-	many	TGCGCCAGCAGCTCCTCAGGGGCCAACAATCAGCCCCAGCATTTT	CASSSSGANNQPQHF
TRBV9	TRBJ1-1	-	-	TGTGCCAGCAGCGTAGTGGGTCTTGGGGACACTGAAGCTTTCTTT	CASSVVGLGDTEAFF
TRBV12-3/TRBV12-4	TRBJ1-1	TRBD1	many	TGTGCCAGCAGTGCCTACAGGGGGAACACTGAAGCTTTCTTT	CASSAYRGNTEAFF
TRBV25-1	TRBJ2-5	TRBD1	many	TGTGCCAGCAGTCCCTTACCGGGACAGGGAATGGGTGAGACCCAGTACTTC	CASSPLPGQGMGETQYF
TRBV15	TRBJ2-7	-	many	TGTGCCACCAGCACCCCCCTCAGGGCTCTACCCTACGAGCAGTACTTC	CATSTPLRALPYEQYF
TRBV7-9	TRBJ2-7	-	many	TGTGCCAGCAGCTTCATGTTCCACGAGCAGTACTTC	CASSFMFHEQYF
TRBV5-5	TRBJ2-7	-	few	TGTGCCAGCAGCCCATGGGTGACCTACGAGCAGTACTTC	CASSPWVTYEQYF
TRBV19	TRBJ1-1	-	many	TGTGCCAGTAGTATAGGGGCAGCCGTCATCTTT	CASSIGAAVIF
TRBV6-1	TRBJ1-1	-	-	TGTGCCAGCAGGGATGACGAGAACACTGAAGCTTTCTTT	CASRDDENTEAFF
TRBV29-1	TRBJ1-1	-	few	TGCAGCGTTGTGGTGAACACTGAAGCTTTCTTT	CSVVVNTEAFF
TRBV29-1	TRBJ2-5	TRBD2	many	TGCAGCGCAGGACTAGCGGGAGGAGAGACCCAGTACTTC	CSAGLAGGETQYF
TRBV20-1	TRBJ2-2	TRBD2	many	TGCAGTGCTAGAGTCGCGGGGGGGCCGGACACCGGGGAGCTGTTTTTT	CSARVAGGPDTGELFF
TRBV3-1	TRBJ2-2	-	-	TGTGCCAGCAGCCGAAGATCCTCCCACACCGGGGAGCTGTTTTTT	CASSRRSSHTGELFF
TRBV30	TRBJ2-2	TRBD1	many	TGTGCCTGGAGTGTGGGGACAGCGAACACCGGGGAGCTGTTTTTT	CAWSVGTANTGELFF
TRBV7-2	TRBJ2-5	-	few	TGTGCCAGCAGCTTAGAGACCGGGACTGGGGGGACCCAGTACTTC	CASSLETGTGGTQYF
TRBV5-1	TRBJ1-2	-	few	TGCGCCAGCAGCTTGGAATACGGGAACGGGGGCTACACCTTC	CASSLEYGNGGYTF